A single sample gave rise to the 10 T cell receptor beta chains below, sequenced in a study of shared clonotypes between healthy human individuals. Sequenced by immunoSEQ multiplex PCR; TCRdb stores in-frame clones only, minus some. In the table there are about 1.5 million clones, under 99% of which are singletons. Sequencing was carried out using naive CD4+ T cells sorted from blood. Described subset: CD45RA+ positively selected. The receptors shown here come from a man aged 25-40 years in good health.

The CDR3 DNA is TGTGCCAGCAGTCACGGACAAGGGAACACCATATATTTT. It translates to CASSHGQGNTIYF. The V and J genes are TRBV6-5 and TRBJ1-3, with D perhaps matching TRBD1 (5 bases). This CDR3 is built from 13 residues. Per germline, CDR1 MNHEY and CDR2 SVGAGI. V was cut by 5 bases and J by 7 bases, with 12 bases left in between.

This chain links TRBV28 with TRBJ1-5, with TRBD1 as a possible D gene (6 bases). Germline V lookup: CDR1 MDHEN, CDR2 SYDVKM. The length of the CDR3 is 16 residues. V dropped 2 bases and J dropped 2 bases, with 13 bases sitting between them. The CDR3 loop is CASSLPRGLGNQPQHF. CDR3 coding DNA: TGTGCCAGCAGTTTACCGCGGGGGCTTGGCAATCAGCCCCAGCATTTT. Filled out from reference TRBV28 and TRBJ1-5, the complete variable domain reads DVKVTQSSRYLVKRTGEKVFLECVQDMDHENMFWYRQDPGLGLRLIYFSYDVKMKEKGDIPEGYSVSREKKERFSLILESASTNQTSMYLCASSLPRGLGNQPQHFGDGTRLSIL.

The chain couples TRBV5-8 to TRBJ2-5, with 16 bases identical to TRBD2. Unmatched junction bases numbered 2, after V lost 2 bases and J lost 7 bases. Germline lookup yields CDR1 SGHTS and CDR2 YDEGEE. The CDR3 has 15 residues. The CDR3 is CASSFGTSGRGTQYF. DNA of the CDR3: TGTGCCAGCAGCTTTGGGACTAGCGGGAGGGGGACCCAGTACTTC.

The chain joins TRBV5-5 to TRBJ2-5; D remains ambiguous. CDR3 size: 15 residues. Trimming shortened V by 0 bases and J by 5 bases, and 14 bases separated the two germline ends. Germline values: CDR1 SGHKS, CDR2 YYEKEE (reference sequence). In nucleotides, the CDR3 is TGTGCCAGCAGCTTGGAAGGTTGGGTCCGGGAGACCCAGTACTTC. Its protein product is CASSLEGWVRETQYF.

This chain connects TRBV5-1 to TRBJ2-2; 7 bases are a match to TRBD1. Germline V lookup: CDR1 SGHRS, CDR2 YFSETQ. With 2 bases clipped from V and 10 bases from J, the junction kept 17 bases outside the gene matches. CDR3 length: 17 residues. DNA for the CDR3: TGCGCCAGCAGCTTCAGAAACCGACAGGGACGAAGGGAGGAGCTGTTTTTT. Protein: CASSFRNRQGRREELFF.

This clone was seen a handful of times. V usage is TRBV10-3 and J usage is TRBJ2-7; a possible D gene is TRBD1 (5 bases). CDR3 length equals 11 residues. The germline V and J ends were trimmed by 3 bases and 13 bases, with 13 bases remaining between them. Germline CDR1 reads ENHRY; CDR2 reads SYGVKD. CDR3 in amino acids: CAISDGTGAYF. CDR3 bases: TGTGCCATCAGTGATGGTACAGGAGCCTACTTC.

The chain links TRBV11-2 to TRBJ1-5; D not certain. Trimming took off 1 base at V and 3 bases at J, with 10 bases between the two ends. The length of the CDR3 is 15 residues. Germline CDR1 SGHAT, CDR2 FQNNGV. The CDR3 protein is CASSLGAAYNQPQHF. CDR3 nucleotide sequence: TGTGCCAGCAGCTTAGGCGCAGCTTACAATCAGCCCCAGCATTTT.

The chain has TRBV10-2 and TRBJ1-1, with D perhaps TRBD1 (6 bases). Trimming stripped 8 bases from V and 2 bases from J, with 15 bases between. Germline V gives CDR1 WSHSY, CDR2 SAAADI. The CDR3 is 14 amino acids. CDR3 nucleotide sequence: TGCGCCAGCTGCCGGGACACCTTTAACACTGAAGCTTTCTTT. Encoded protein: CASCRDTFNTEAFF.

The CDR3: CSARFYNEQFF. As DNA, the CDR3 is TGCAGTGCTAGATTCTACAATGAGCAGTTCTTC. The chain couples TRBV20-1 to TRBJ2-1, with D uncertain. There are 11 residues in the CDR3. Germline values: CDR1 DFQATT, CDR2 SNEGSKA (reference sequence). V lost 2 bases and J lost 3, with 2 bases in between.

In regard to this clone: Other DNA sequences of this sample code for an identical CDR3. CDR3 residues: CASSSRDTQETQYF. Here the CDR3 DNA reads TGTGCCAGCAGCTCCAGGGACACTCAAGAGACCCAGTACTTC. The rearrangement links TRBV7-8 to TRBJ2-5; D perhaps matches TRBD1 (6 bases). Trimming pared 4 bases from V and 2 bases from J, leaving 11 bases between. Germline V gives CDR1 SGHVS, CDR2 FQNEAQ. This CDR3 has 14 amino acids.